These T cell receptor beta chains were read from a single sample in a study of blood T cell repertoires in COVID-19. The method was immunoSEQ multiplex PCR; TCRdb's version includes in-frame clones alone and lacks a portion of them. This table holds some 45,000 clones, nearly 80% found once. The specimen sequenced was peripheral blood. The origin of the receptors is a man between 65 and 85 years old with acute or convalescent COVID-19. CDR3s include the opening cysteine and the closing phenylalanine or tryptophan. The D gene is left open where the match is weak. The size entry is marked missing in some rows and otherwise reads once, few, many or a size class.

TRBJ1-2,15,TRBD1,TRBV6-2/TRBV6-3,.,CASSYPDRGTTGYTF,TGTGCCAGCAGTTACCCGGACAGGGGTACGACAGGCTACACCTTC
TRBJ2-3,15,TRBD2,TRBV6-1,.,CASSEVAGGTDTQYF,TGTGCCAGCAGTGAGGTAGCGGGGGGCACAGATACGCAGTATTTT
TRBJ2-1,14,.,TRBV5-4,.,CASSFGQGYNEQFF,TGTGCCAGCAGCTTCGGCCAGGGTTACAATGAGCAGTTCTTC
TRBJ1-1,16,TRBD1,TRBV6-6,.,CASTDHTDRGWTEAFF,TGTGCCAGCACCGACCACACCGACAGGGGGTGGACTGAAGCTTTCTTT
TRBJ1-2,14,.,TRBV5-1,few,CASSLDGGNYGYTF,TGCGCCAGCAGCTTGGATGGCGGTAACTATGGCTACACCTTC
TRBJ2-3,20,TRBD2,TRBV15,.,CATTLPRGAGATLSTDTQYF,TGTGCCACCACCTTACCGCGGGGAGCGGGGGCCACTCTATCCACAGATACGCAGTATTTT
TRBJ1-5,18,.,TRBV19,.,CASSISRGRSYSNQPQHF,TGTGCCAGTAGTATAAGCAGGGGCAGGTCTTATAGCAATCAGCCCCAGCATTTT
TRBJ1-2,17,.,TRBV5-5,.,CASSVGRRDVYPYGYTF,TGTGCCAGCAGCGTAGGGAGACGCGACGTTTATCCCTATGGCTACACCTTC
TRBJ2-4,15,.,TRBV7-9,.,CASSLGSLAKNIQYF,TGTGCCAGCAGCTTGGGCAGTCTAGCCAAAAACATTCAGTACTTC
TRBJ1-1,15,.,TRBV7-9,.,CASSLGRRRDTEAFF,TGTGCCAGCAGCTTAGGTCGGAGACGGGACACTGAAGCTTTCTTT
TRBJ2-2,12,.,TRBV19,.,CASSGDTGELFF,TGTGCCAGTAGTGGAGACACCGGGGAGCTGTTTTTT
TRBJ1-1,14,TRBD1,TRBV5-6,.,CASSLGQANTEAFF,TGTGCCAGCAGCCTGGGACAGGCAAACACTGAAGCTTTCTTT
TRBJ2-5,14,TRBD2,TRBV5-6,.,CASQNIGGQETQYF,TGTGCCAGCCAAAATATCGGGGGGCAAGAGACCCAGTACTTC
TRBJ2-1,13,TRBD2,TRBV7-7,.,CASSTDLAGKQFF,TGTGCTAGCAGCACAGATCTAGCGGGGAAGCAGTTCTTC